This T cell receptor beta chain was profiled in a study of blood T cell repertoires in COVID-19. At the level of the study: Sample material is recorded as cDNA or gDNA derived from T cells, B-cell-depleted T cells, or PBMCs.

As processed by the authors: The assay estimated nucleated cells by amplifying reference gene primers. Using immunoSEQ multiplex PCR, the repertoire was profiled, and TCRdb retains in-frame clones only, with some absent. V and J calls and clone size follow that table, whereas D and trimming were derived from the DNA. There are 99,000 or so clones in the sample; 81% occur only once, and less than 45% lies in the top ten. The CDR3 length is 16 residues. J gave up 5 bases and V 5 bases, and 10 bases lay outside the gene matches. Germline assignment: CDR1 SGHTA and CDR2 FQGTGA. The chain recombines TRBV7-3 with TRBJ2-5; 11 bases fit TRBD2. Sequencing used peripheral blood. This TCR derives from a man aged 80 or over with acute or convalescent COVID-19. The CDR3 region has the DNA TGTGCCAGCAGCGGGGCTAGCGGGAGGACCGGTGAGACCCAGTACTTC. Its protein product is CASSGASGRTGETQYF.